A selection of T cell receptor beta chains follows, all from one sample in a study of cytomegalovirus exposure and HLA in healthy donors. TCRdb keeps only in-frame clones here, not all; method: immunoSEQ multiplex PCR. Its table lists around 160,000 clones. The sequencing sample was made of PBMCs. The receptors come from a woman between 45 and 60 years old in good health and CMV-seronegative. CDR3s include the opening cysteine and the closing phenylalanine or tryptophan. The D gene is left open where the match is weak.

CASSPRGLAGGKQETQYF	TGTGCCAGCAGCCCCCGGGGACTAGCGGGGGGGAAGCAAGAGACCCAGTACTTC	TRBD2	TRBV7-3	TRBJ2-5
CASSLMPQGMNTEAFF	TGTGCCAGCAGCTTAATGCCCCAGGGGATGAACACTGAAGCTTTCTTT	.	TRBV7-3	TRBJ1-1
CASSQDNGVAGGRYNEQFF	TGCGCCAGCAGCCAAGATAATGGGGTAGCGGGAGGGCGCTACAATGAGCAGTTCTTC	TRBD2	TRBV4-3	TRBJ2-1
CASSWGGKETQYF	TGTGCCAGCAGCTGGGGAGGGAAAGAGACCCAGTACTTC	TRBD2	TRBV28	TRBJ2-5
CASTGGGQETQYF	TGCGCCAGCACAGGGGGCGGCCAAGAGACCCAGTACTTC	TRBD1	TRBV5-1	TRBJ2-5
CASSLGPLNEQYF	TGTGCCAGCAGTTTGGGCCCCCTAAACGAGCAGTACTTC	.	TRBV28	TRBJ2-7
CAIGEGGYTF	TGTGCCATCGGGGAGGGTGGCTACACCTTC	.	TRBV10-3	TRBJ1-2
CASSLSSASEHEKLFF	TGTGCCAGTAGTCTTTCCTCCGCGAGTGAACATGAAAAACTGTTTTTT	.	TRBV19	TRBJ1-4
CASSLLAGGIYEQYF	TGTGCCAGCAGCTTACTGGCGGGGGGGATCTACGAGCAGTACTTC	TRBD2	TRBV7-2	TRBJ2-7
CAWWHLPPLRYGYTF	TGTGCCTGGTGGCATCTTCCACCCCTCCGCTATGGCTACACCTTC	.	TRBV30	TRBJ1-2
CASSFPKGQPDTNTGELFF	TGTGCCAGCAGCTTCCCTAAGGGACAGCCTGATACGAACACCGGGGAGCTGTTTTTT	TRBD1	TRBV9	TRBJ2-2